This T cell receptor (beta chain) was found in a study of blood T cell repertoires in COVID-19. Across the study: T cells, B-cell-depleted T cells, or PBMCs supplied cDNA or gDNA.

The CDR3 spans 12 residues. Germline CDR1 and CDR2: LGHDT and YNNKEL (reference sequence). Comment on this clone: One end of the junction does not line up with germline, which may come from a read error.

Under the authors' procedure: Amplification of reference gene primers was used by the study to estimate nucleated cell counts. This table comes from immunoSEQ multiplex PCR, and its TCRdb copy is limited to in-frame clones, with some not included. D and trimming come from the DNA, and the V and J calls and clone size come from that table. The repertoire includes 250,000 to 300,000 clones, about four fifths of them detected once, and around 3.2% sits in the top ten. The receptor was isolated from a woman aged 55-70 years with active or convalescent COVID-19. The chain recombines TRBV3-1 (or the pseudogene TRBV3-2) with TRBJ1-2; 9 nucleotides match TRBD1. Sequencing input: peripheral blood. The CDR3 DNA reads TGTGCCAGCAGCCAAGCGGGACAGGGTCCCCACTTC. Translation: CASSQAGQGPHF.